These 13 T cell receptor beta chains were sequenced from one sample in a study of shared clonotypes between healthy human individuals. Cells designated naive CD8 were CD45RO-negative and were positively selected for CCR7, with terminally differentiated effector memory CD45RA+ cells excluded. This table comes from immunoSEQ multiplex PCR, and its TCRdb copy is limited to in-frame clones, with some not included. The sample contains some 580,000 clones, nearly 98% of which appear only once. Sequenced input: naive CD8+ T cells sorted from blood. The receptors were gathered from a man aged 25 to 45 in good health.

The chain carries TRBV15 and TRBJ2-7; maybe TRBD2 (5 bases). Germline CDR1 LNHNV, CDR2 YYDKDF (reference sequence). The CDR3 is made up of 14 amino acids. Trimming left V 3 bases short and J 6 bases short, with 15 bases between. The CDR3 region has the DNA TGTGCCACCAGCAGCACTAGAGGGTTCTCCGAGCAGTACTTC. This gives the protein CATSSTRGFSEQYF.

The chain is built from TRBV27 and TRBJ2-2, with unresolved D. Deletions cut 5 bases from V and 7 bases from J, with 11 bases between. The CDR3 runs to 13 residues. Germline V gene data show CDR1 as MNHEY and CDR2 as SMNVEV (reference sequence). CDR3 DNA sequence: TGTGCCAGCAGTACCTCTTCAAACGGGGAGCTGTTTTTT. It is translated as CASSTSSNGELFF.

CDR3 DNA: TGTGCCAGCAGTTTCGGACAGGTTGGGTCCTACGAGCAGTACTTC. It codes for CASSFGQVGSYEQYF. The chain uses TRBV5-5 and TRBJ2-7; 7 bases map to TRBD1. Trimming cost V 5 bases and J 1 base; bases outside gene matches: 9. From germline, CDR1 is SGHKS and CDR2 YYEKEE (reference sequence). This CDR3 contains 15 residues.

The chain's CDR3 is CASSLDGGGVGANVLTF. The CDR3 coding sequence is TGCGCCAGCAGCTTGGACGGAGGGGGCGTTGGGGCCAACGTCCTGACTTTC. This rearrangement joins TRBV5-1 to TRBJ2-6, with TRBD1 as a possible D gene (7 bases). V was trimmed by 0 bases and J by 3 bases, leaving 13 bases between them. The CDR3 spans 17 residues. Germline CDR1 reads SGHRS; CDR2 reads YFSETQ.

This sequence joins TRBV6-1 and TRBJ2-6; D might be TRBD1 (5 bases). V lost 2 bases, J lost 0 bases, and 17 bases lay in between. The CDR3 is 19 residues long. Germline V gene sequence: CDR1 MNHNS, CDR2 SASEGT. CDR3 protein: CASSELPDTTNSGANVLTF. CDR3 sequence (DNA): TGTGCCAGCAGTGAACTTCCGGACACGACGAACTCTGGGGCCAACGTCCTGACTTTC.

The chain is built from TRBV7-9 and TRBJ2-1; D is uncertain. The V gene lost 5 bases and the J gene lost 6 bases, with 8 bases spanning the gap. The CDR3 totals 12 residues. Germline V gives CDR1 SEHNR, CDR2 FQNEAQ (reference sequence). Here the CDR3 DNA reads TGTGCCAGCAGCCGCGGACCCAATGAGCAGTTCTTC. This translates into CASSRGPNEQFF.

This rearrangement joins TRBV10-3 to TRBJ2-7, with 7 bases aligning to TRBD2. This CDR3 spans 12 amino acids. Germline V gene sequence: CDR1 ENHRY, CDR2 SYGVKD. In DNA form, the CDR3 reads TGTGCGGCGGGAGCGGTATCCTACGAGCAGTACTTC. Translating gives CAAGAVSYEQYF.

The rearrangement joins TRBV29-1 to TRBJ2-5, with 13 bases matching TRBD2. The CDR3 runs 18 residues. J was trimmed by 0 bases and V by 8 bases; bases with no gene match: 15. Germline-derived CDR1 and CDR2 are SQVTM and ANQGSEA. The CDR3 loop is CSFEITGTSGTYQETQYF. In nucleotides, the CDR3 is TGCAGCTTCGAGATTACCGGGACTAGCGGGACGTACCAAGAGACCCAGTACTTC.

This CDR3 is CASRKSYTGELFF. CDR3 nucleotides: TGTGCCAGCAGAAAATCCTACACCGGGGAGCTGTTTTTT. The chain has TRBV27 and TRBJ2-2; D ambiguous. In germline, CDR1 is MNHEY, CDR2 SMNVEV (reference sequence). This CDR3 has 13 residues. Trimming stripped 6 bases from V and 3 bases from J, with 8 bases between.

This rearrangement joins TRBV2 to TRBJ2-1, with D unresolved. CDR3 size: 15 residues. Between the trimmed V and J ends, which lost 7 bases and 1 base, there was a span of 14 bases. Germline lookup yields CDR1 SNHLY and CDR2 FYNNEI. The CDR3 protein is CASMEIAESYNEQFF. The CDR3 coding sequence is TGTGCCAGCATGGAGATTGCGGAGTCCTACAATGAGCAGTTCTTC. Drawing the rest from reference TRBV2 and TRBJ2-1, the complete variable domain is EPEVTQTPSHQVTQMGQEVILRCVPISNHLYFYWYRQILGQKVEFLVSFYNNEISEKSEIFDDQFSVERPDGSNFTLKIRSTKLEDSAMYFCASMEIAESYNEQFFGPGTRLTVL.

This sequence joins TRBV7-9 and TRBJ2-1; tentative D call: TRBD2 (6 bases). This CDR3 comprises 18 residues. Germline CDR1 and CDR2: SEHNR and FQNEAQ (reference sequence). Trimming shortened V by 5 bases and J by 0 bases, and 20 bases separated the two germline ends. CDR3 sequence reads: CASSHAGLLTTSYNEQFF. The CDR3 DNA sequence: TGTGCCAGCAGCCACGCGGGACTCCTCACAACCTCCTACAATGAGCAGTTCTTC.

V usage is TRBV14 and J usage is TRBJ2-7; D remains ambiguous. Trimming took off 4 bases at V and 0 bases at J, with 10 bases between the two ends. Per germline, CDR1 SGHDN and CDR2 FVKESK. The CDR3 spans 14 residues. The CDR3 spells CASSPPAPSYEQYF. CDR3 nucleotides: TGTGCCAGCAGCCCCCCTGCACCCTCCTACGAGCAGTACTTC.

Note on this clone: The identical CDR3 is also encoded by other nucleotide sequences in the sample. This chain links TRBV7-6 with TRBJ2-3; TRBD2 agrees at 9 bases. The CDR3 length is 14 residues. The germline V gene encodes CDR1 SGHVS and CDR2 FNYEAQ. The V gene end was trimmed by 2 bases and the J gene end by 3 bases; junction bases not matched to a gene: 0. In DNA form, the CDR3 reads TGTGCCAGCAGCTTACTAGCGGGAACAGATACGCAGTATTTT. Translated: CASSLLAGTDTQYF.